What follows are 12 T cell receptor beta chains derived from one specimen sequenced in a study of blood T cell repertoires in COVID-19. The data were produced by immunoSEQ multiplex PCR, yet TCRdb's version contains in-frame clones alone and is incomplete. This sample carries some 200,000 clones, roughly four fifths of them seen once, and the ten largest clones take approximately 5.2%. Sequences were obtained from peripheral blood. The receptors originated from a woman in her 70s with COVID-19, enrolled during active disease.

The CDR3 coding sequence is TGTGCCAGCAGCTTAGGGACTAGCGGGCTTAATGAGCAGTTCTTC. It encodes CASSLGTSGLNEQFF. The chain is built from TRBV7-9 and TRBJ2-1, with 11 bases aligning to TRBD2. CDR3 length: 15 amino acids. Germline loops: CDR1 SEHNR, CDR2 FQNEAQ (reference sequence). J lost 7 bases, V lost 1 base, and 3 bases had no gene match.

The genes are TRBV27 and TRBJ2-3; D unclear. Germline CDR1 reads MNHEY; CDR2 reads SMNVEV (reference sequence). This CDR3 has 13 amino acids. Between the trimmed V and J ends, which lost 2 bases and 1 base, there was a span of 4 bases. CDR3 amino acids: CASSLRGTDTQYF. The CDR3 nucleotides read TGTGCCAGCAGTTTACGGGGCACAGATACGCAGTATTTT.

The chain joins TRBV2 to TRBJ2-2; 7 bases map to TRBD2. The junction had 21 bases not matched to a gene; V was cut back by 7 bases and J by 7 bases. This CDR3 spans 18 amino acids. From germline, CDR1 is SNHLY and CDR2 FYNNEI. The CDR3 nucleotides read TGTGCCAGCAAGCGGTCCAGCAGATCCGGGACTAACGACGGGGAGCTGTTTTTT. Its protein product is CASKRSSRSGTNDGELFF.

V usage is TRBV7-9 and J usage is TRBJ1-5, with 8 bases lining up with TRBD1. This CDR3 has 18 amino acids. Looked up from germline, CDR1 is SEHNR and CDR2 is FQNEAQ (reference sequence). J lost 5 bases, V lost 5 bases, and 17 bases had no gene match. The CDR3, as DNA: TGTGCCAGCAGCCGTGGGTTCACAGGGGGTACAAATGATCAGCCCCAGCATTTT. Its protein is CASSRGFTGGTNDQPQHF.

The chain has TRBV5-4 and TRBJ1-3; 8 bases align to TRBD1. Germline lookup yields CDR1 SGHNT and CDR2 YYREEE (reference sequence). The CDR3 length is 15 residues. The V and J ends lost 4 bases and 0 bases, in that order; junction bases with no gene match: 3. The CDR3: CASSQDRGSGNTIYF. Here the CDR3 DNA reads TGTGCCAGCAGCCAAGACAGGGGCTCTGGAAACACCATATATTTT.

This chain uses TRBV28 with TRBJ1-2; 9 nucleotides agree with TRBD1. The trim removed 2 bases at V and 4 bases at J, leaving 5 bases unmatched. The CDR3 spans 15 residues. CDR1 is MDHEN and CDR2 is SYDVKM in the germline V gene. CDR3 sequence: CASSLPTGQGYGYTF. The CDR3, as DNA: TGTGCCAGCAGTTTACCCACGGGACAGGGCTATGGCTACACCTTC.

The J gene is TRBJ1-5, the V gene TRBV19; 8 nucleotides match TRBD1. The CDR3 runs to 16 residues. Germline V gene sequence: CDR1 LNHDA, CDR2 SQIVND (reference sequence). V shed 6 bases, J shed 1 base, and the junction held 8 bases outside the gene matches. In nucleotides, the CDR3 is TGTGCCAGTAGATACACAGGGGGAGGGAGCAATCAGCCCCAGCATTTT. This translates into CASRYTGGGSNQPQHF.

The chain combines TRBV28 with TRBJ1-2; D is ambiguous. Trimming stripped 3 bases from V and 5 bases from J, with 10 bases between. The CDR3 has 13 residues. Germline V lookup: CDR1 MDHEN, CDR2 SYDVKM. In DNA, the CDR3 is TGTGCCAGCAGTTTGACCGAGACATATGGCTACACCTTC. It translates to CASSLTETYGYTF.

V usage is TRBV5-1 and J usage is TRBJ2-7; 7 bases are a match to TRBD1. Germline trimming cut 1 base from V and 3 bases from J; bases unmatched to any gene: 1. CDR3 size: 13 residues. Germline V gives CDR1 SGHRS, CDR2 YFSETQ. CDR3 nucleotide sequence: TGCGCCAGCAGCTTGAGACAGGGCTACGAGCAGTACTTC. Translated: CASSLRQGYEQYF.

This chain connects TRBV5-5 to TRBJ1-4, with TRBD1 matching 9 bases. Germline loops: CDR1 SGHKS, CDR2 YYEKEE (reference sequence). V lost 7 bases, J lost 7 bases, and 14 bases stayed unmatched. The length of the CDR3 is 16 residues. CDR3 DNA sequence: TGTGCCAGCGCCTCCTCCTTAGGACAGGGGTTTGAAAAACTGTTTTTT. Translated: CASASSLGQGFEKLFF.

V and J are TRBV4-2 and TRBJ1-3; D remains unclear. Trimming removed 8 bases at V and 4 bases at J, with 9 bases between. The germline V gene encodes CDR1 LGHNA and CDR2 YNFKEQ. The CDR3 extends over 12 amino acids. The CDR3 coding sequence is TGTGCCAGCCTCAGTGAAGGAAACACCATATATTTT. Protein product: CASLSEGNTIYF.

This clone turned up a few times. The chain links TRBV18 to TRBJ1-3; a possible D gene is TRBD1 (6 bases). This CDR3 spans 14 amino acids. Trimming cost V 3 bases and J 7 bases, with 13 bases left between them. Germline V CDR1 and CDR2: KGHSH, LQKENI. The CDR3 spells CASSPGQPRNTIYF. CDR3 bases: TGTGCCAGCTCACCCGGACAGCCCAGGAACACCATATATTTT.